This T cell receptor beta chain was captured by sequencing in a study of cytomegalovirus exposure and HLA in healthy donors. Background on the study: Around 85 million unique TCRs from HLA-typed donors were held in an early data release.

This clone was recorded a few times. Both 60 Vbeta primers and 13 Jbeta primers went into the PCR. Sequenced by immunoSEQ multiplex PCR; TCRdb stores in-frame clones only, minus some. The data hold about 180,000 clones, with 65% to 80% observed a single time. The CDR3 totals 13 residues. Germline CDR1 reads MGHDK; CDR2 reads SYGVNS. Trimming cost V 6 bases and J 6 bases, with 12 bases left between them. The V and J genes are TRBV25-1 and TRBJ2-1; maybe TRBD2 (5 bases). This clonotype was sampled from a woman between 25 and 40 years old in good health and CMV-seropositive. The sequenced sample was PBMCs. The CDR3 region is CASREAAGNEQFF. The CDR3 nucleotides read TGTGCCAGCAGGGAGGCGGCCGGCAATGAGCAGTTCTTC.